The T cell receptor beta chain described here comes from a study of blood T cell repertoires in COVID-19 (dated by TCRdb to 2019 to 2021). Regarding the complete study: The collaborator samples originated in the United States, Italy and Spain and spanned the acute and convalescent phases of COVID-19. The prospective study material was composed of cDNA or gDNA derived from T cells, B-cell-depleted T cells, or PBMCs. Subjects who had been exposed to COVID-19, were actively infected with it, or had recovered from it provided the deeply sampled blood TCRbeta repertoires that made up the dataset. The repertoires were made available in a free public database intended to serve as a resource for research on the immune response to SARS-CoV-2. Samples were obtained from the ongoing ImmuneRACE study (first 160 participants) and from 1,000 to 1,500 subjects provided by 6 global collaborators. Nearly every sample came with metadata listing a de-identified subject ID, COVID-19 status, age in years and sex. Where available, HLA class I and class II types were obtained from metadata supplied by the sample provider rather than from assay-based typing.

What the study reported, not specific to this receptor: Clinical and demographic metadata were provided uncurated, with the amount varying by source and participant.

Details on this clone: The antigen it recognizes is unknown. No much larger clone is present one base from it, and per-base qualities are unavailable.

TCRbeta CDR3 regions were amplified from genomic DNA using the immunoSEQ Assay, a bias-controlled multiplex PCR. The authors' analysis ran thus. The number of nucleated cells in each sample was estimated by amplification of reference gene primers within the assay. To quantify the absolute abundance of each unique TCRbeta CDR3 rearrangement, sequence reads were collapsed and filtered. For each sample, productive Simpson clonality was calculated by taking the square root of Simpson's diversity index across productive rearrangements. Here the immuneACCESS table is served through TCRdb, limited to in-frame sequences with V and J called. Missing clones are a known gap in these copies; in checked studies unresolved V genes cover under half, and the rest lacks a known reason. Clonal size and the V and J genes are those of that table, whereas D and trimming came from the DNA. Within this sample are 250,000 to 300,000 clones, with approximately 90% of them counted one time only. Roughly 2.1% of the sample rests with the top ten.

Between the V and J ends, shortened by 6 bases and 6 bases respectively, the junction contains 9 bases. The germline V gene supplies CDR1 MNHEY and CDR2 SVGEGT. CDR3 length: 11 amino acids, cysteine to phenylalanine. The kept DNA is CDR3 alone, 33 bases in frame from the first base. In the prospective study, participants were roughly 18 to 100 years old, resided in around 25 geographic areas of the United States, and were enrolled through a virtual design. Cohort assignment in the prospective study relied on participant-reported clinical history from a screening survey and a study questionnaire. In the prospective study, mobile phlebotomists collected whole blood, serum and a nasopharyngeal or oropharyngeal swab from each participant. Additional blood draws and questionnaires over an approximately two-month period could optionally be provided by prospective study participants. Prospective study blood samples were shipped either frozen or at room temperature before DNA extraction.

The sequencing sample was made of PBMCs or T cells enriched from blood (not recorded which). The sequence joins TRBV6-2 or TRBV6-3 to TRBJ2-7, with an unclear D gene assignment. This sequence originates from a woman aged 40 to 50 with acute COVID-19. In nucleotides, the sequence is TGTGCCAGCAGCCCCTCTATCGAGCAGTACTTC. Its protein reads: CASSPSIEQYF.